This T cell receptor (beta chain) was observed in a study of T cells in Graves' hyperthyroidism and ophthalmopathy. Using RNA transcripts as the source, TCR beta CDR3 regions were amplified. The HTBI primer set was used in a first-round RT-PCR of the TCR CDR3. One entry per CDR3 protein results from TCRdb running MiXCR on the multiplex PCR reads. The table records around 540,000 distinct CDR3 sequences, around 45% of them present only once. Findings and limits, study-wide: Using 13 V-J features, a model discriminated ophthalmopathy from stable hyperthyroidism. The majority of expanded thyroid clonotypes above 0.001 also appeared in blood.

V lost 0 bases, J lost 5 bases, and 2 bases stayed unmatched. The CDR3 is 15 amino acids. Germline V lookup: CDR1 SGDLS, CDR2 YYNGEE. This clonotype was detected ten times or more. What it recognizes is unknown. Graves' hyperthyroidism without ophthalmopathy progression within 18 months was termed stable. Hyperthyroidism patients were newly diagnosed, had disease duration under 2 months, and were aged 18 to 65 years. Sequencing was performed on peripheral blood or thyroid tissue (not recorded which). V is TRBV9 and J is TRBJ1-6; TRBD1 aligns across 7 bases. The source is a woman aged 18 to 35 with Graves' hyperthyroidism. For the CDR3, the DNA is TGTGCCAGCAGCGTAGCTGGGACAGATAATTCACCCCTCCACTTT. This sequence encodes CASSVAGTDNSPLHF. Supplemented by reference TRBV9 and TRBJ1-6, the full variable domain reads DSGVTQTPKHLITATGQRVTLRCSPRSGDLSVYWYQQSLDQGLQFLIQYYNGEERAKGNILERFSAQQFPDLHSELNLSSLELGDSALYFCASSVAGTDNSPLHFGNGTRLTVT.